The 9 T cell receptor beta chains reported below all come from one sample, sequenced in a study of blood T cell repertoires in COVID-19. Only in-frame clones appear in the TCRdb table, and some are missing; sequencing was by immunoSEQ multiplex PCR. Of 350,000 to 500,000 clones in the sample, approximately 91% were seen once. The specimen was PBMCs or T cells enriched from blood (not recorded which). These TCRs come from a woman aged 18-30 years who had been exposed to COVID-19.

CDR3 in amino acids: CASSRSGPQETQYF. CDR3 bases: TGTGCCAGCAGCCGAAGCGGACCCCAAGAGACCCAGTACTTC. The chain carries TRBV5-4 and TRBJ2-5; D possibly corresponds to TRBD2 (5 bases). The V end was cut by 4 bases, the J end by 1 base, with 11 bases between. Germline V lookup: CDR1 SGHNT, CDR2 YYREEE (reference sequence). The CDR3 length is 14 residues.

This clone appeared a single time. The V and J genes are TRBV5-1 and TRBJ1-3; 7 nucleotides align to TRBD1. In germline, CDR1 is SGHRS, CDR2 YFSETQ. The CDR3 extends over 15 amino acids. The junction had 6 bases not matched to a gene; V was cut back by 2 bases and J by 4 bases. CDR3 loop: CASSLDRDGGNTIYF. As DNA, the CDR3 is TGCGCCAGCAGCTTAGACAGGGACGGAGGAAACACCATATATTTT.

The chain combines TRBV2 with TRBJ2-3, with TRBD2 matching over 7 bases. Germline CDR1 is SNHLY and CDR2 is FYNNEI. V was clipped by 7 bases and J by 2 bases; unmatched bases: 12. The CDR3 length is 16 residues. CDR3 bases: TGTGCCAGCAAAAAGGGCGCCAAGCGGGACACAGATACGCAGTATTTT. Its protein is CASKKGAKRDTDTQYF.

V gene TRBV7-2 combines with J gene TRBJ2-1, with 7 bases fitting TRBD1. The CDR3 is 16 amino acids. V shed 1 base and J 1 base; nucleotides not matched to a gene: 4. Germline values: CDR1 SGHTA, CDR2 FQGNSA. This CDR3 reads CASSLGGGESYNEQFF. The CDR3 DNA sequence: TGTGCCAGCAGCTTAGGAGGGGGCGAGTCCTACAATGAGCAGTTCTTC.

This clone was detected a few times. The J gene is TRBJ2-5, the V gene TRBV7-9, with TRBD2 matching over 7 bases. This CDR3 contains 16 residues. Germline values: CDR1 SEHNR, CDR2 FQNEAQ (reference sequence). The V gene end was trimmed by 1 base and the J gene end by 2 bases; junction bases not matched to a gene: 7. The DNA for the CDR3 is TGTGCCAGCAGCTTAGGGGGCAGCGGGATACAAGAGACCCAGTACTTC. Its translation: CASSLGGSGIQETQYF.

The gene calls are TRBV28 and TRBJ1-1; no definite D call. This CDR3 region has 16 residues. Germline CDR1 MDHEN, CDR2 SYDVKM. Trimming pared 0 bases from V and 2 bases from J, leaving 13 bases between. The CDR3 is CASSLWAAEVNTEAFF. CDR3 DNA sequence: TGTGCCAGCAGTTTATGGGCGGCGGAGGTTAACACTGAAGCTTTCTTT.

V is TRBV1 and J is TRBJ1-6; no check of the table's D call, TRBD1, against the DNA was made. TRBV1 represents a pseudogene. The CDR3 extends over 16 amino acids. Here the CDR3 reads CTSSQEDRVRDSPLHF. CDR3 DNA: TGCACCAGCAGCCAAGAGGATAGGGTCAGGGATTCACCCCTCCACTTT.

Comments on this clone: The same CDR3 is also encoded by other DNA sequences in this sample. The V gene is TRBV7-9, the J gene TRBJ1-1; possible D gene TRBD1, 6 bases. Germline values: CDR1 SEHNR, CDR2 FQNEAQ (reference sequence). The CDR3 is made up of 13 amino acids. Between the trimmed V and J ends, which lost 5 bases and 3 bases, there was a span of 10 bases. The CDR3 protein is CASSRTGYTEAFF. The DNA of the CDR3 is TGTGCCAGCAGCCGAACAGGGTACACTGAAGCTTTCTTT.

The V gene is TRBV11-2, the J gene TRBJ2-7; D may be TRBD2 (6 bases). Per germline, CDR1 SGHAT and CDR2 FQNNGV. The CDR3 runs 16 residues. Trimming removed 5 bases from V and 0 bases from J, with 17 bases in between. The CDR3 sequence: CASSRAGRQPSYEQYF. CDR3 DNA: TGTGCCAGCAGCCGAGCTGGGAGGCAGCCCTCCTACGAGCAGTACTTC.